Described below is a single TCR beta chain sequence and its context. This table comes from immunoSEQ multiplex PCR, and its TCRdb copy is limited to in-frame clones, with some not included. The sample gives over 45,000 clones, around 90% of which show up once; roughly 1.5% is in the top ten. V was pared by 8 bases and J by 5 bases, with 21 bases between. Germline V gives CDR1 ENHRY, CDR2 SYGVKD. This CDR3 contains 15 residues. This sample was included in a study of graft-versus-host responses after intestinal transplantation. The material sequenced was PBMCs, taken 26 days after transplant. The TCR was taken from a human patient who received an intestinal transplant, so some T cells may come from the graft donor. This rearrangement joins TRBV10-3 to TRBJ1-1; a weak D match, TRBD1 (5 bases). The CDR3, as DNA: TGTGCCATCTCTACCCCCGGGACGGGGGGAACTGAAGCTTTCTTT. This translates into CAISTPGTGGTEAFF.